These 27 T cell receptor beta chains were sequenced from one sample in a study of OX40 agonist ivuxolimab in advanced cancers. Profiled with immunoSEQ multiplex PCR; TCRdb holds only in-frame clones, not every one. The sample lists 33,000 or so clones, around four fifths occurring once. The source was CD4+ or CD8+ T cells sorted from blood, collected in a trial of the OX40 agonist ivuxolimab. These receptors were taken from an adult with an advanced solid tumor such as melanoma, head and neck, liver or kidney cancer.

CDR3 sequence reads: CASGDRLNTEAFF. The CDR3, as DNA: TGTGCCAGCGGCGACAGACTGAACACTGAAGCTTTCTTT. V is TRBV9 and J is TRBJ1-1; D is possibly TRBD1 (5 bases). This CDR3 spans 13 amino acids. Trimming cost V 7 bases and J 0 bases, with 10 bases left between them. CDR1 is SGDLS, CDR2 YYNGEE, per germline.

This chain joins TRBV19 and TRBJ1-1; D unclear. The CDR3 spans 13 residues. V was trimmed by 2 bases and J by 2 bases, leaving 6 bases between them. Germline assignment: CDR1 LNHDA and CDR2 SQIVND (reference sequence). This CDR3 reads CASSITANTEAFF. The CDR3 DNA reads TGTGCCAGTAGTATAACAGCCAACACTGAAGCTTTCTTT.

The chain links TRBV7-3 to TRBJ2-7; a possible D gene is TRBD1 (5 bases). Germline V lookup: CDR1 SGHTA, CDR2 FQGTGA. V dropped 5 bases and J dropped 7 bases, with 9 bases sitting between them. This CDR3 spans 11 amino acids. The CDR3 reads CASSQGVEQYF. The CDR3 region has the DNA TGTGCCAGCAGCCAAGGGGTGGAGCAGTACTTC.

This chain connects TRBV7-9 to TRBJ1-2; D is possibly TRBD1 (6 bases). The length of the CDR3 is 11 residues. V dropped 5 bases and J dropped 8 bases, with 9 bases sitting between them. Germline-derived CDR1 and CDR2 are SEHNR and FQNEAQ (reference sequence). The CDR3 DNA reads as TGTGCCAGCAGCCGGGACAAAGGCTACACCTTC. Translation gives CASSRDKGYTF.

This rearrangement joins TRBV5-4 to TRBJ2-7; 8 positions agree with TRBD1. J lost 4 bases, V lost 4 bases, and 10 bases had no gene match. This CDR3 has 15 amino acids. The germline V gene encodes CDR1 SGHNT and CDR2 YYREEE (reference sequence). In nucleotides, the CDR3 is TGTGCCAGCAGCCCTACCATCGGACAGGGATACGAGCAGTACTTC. Residues: CASSPTIGQGYEQYF.

Only one count was recorded for this clone. The chain couples TRBV29-1 to TRBJ2-7; D is unresolved. The V and J ends lost 6 bases and 0 bases respectively, with 12 bases between them. This CDR3 contains 13 residues. Germline V gene sequence: CDR1 SQVTM, CDR2 ANQGSEA. The CDR3 is CSVQNPYSYEQYF. The CDR3 nucleotides are TGCAGCGTACAGAACCCTTACTCCTACGAGCAGTACTTC.

The chain is built from TRBV2 and TRBJ2-7; TRBD1 is a possible D gene (5 bases). V lost 5 bases, J lost 2 bases, and 10 bases lay in between. The CDR3 covers 13 residues. CDR1 and CDR2 (germline): SNHLY, FYNNEI. CDR3 DNA sequence: TGTGCCAGCAGTCAGGGTTGGGCCTACGAGCAGTACTTC. This codes for CASSQGWAYEQYF.

The CDR3 DNA reads as TGTGCCAGCAGTGAAGATCGACGGCCGAGGAATTCACCCCTCCACTTT. Protein: CASSEDRRPRNSPLHF. The gene calls are TRBV2 and TRBJ1-6; D call uncertain. The germline gives CDR1 SNHLY, CDR2 FYNNEI. V lost 1 base to trimming and J lost 7 bases, with 14 bases between them. The CDR3 runs 16 residues.

This rearrangement joins TRBV7-9 to TRBJ2-5, with TRBD1 matching over 8 bases. Germline lookup yields CDR1 SEHNR and CDR2 FQNEAQ (reference sequence). The CDR3 runs 17 residues. The ends lost 5 bases at V and 3 bases at J; junction bases unmatched: 14. The CDR3 nucleotides are TGTGCCAGCAGCCTGGGGCGGGTGACAGGGGCGAAAGAGACCCAGTACTTC. Translated: CASSLGRVTGAKETQYF.

The rearrangement links TRBV6-1 to TRBJ1-3; tentatively, D is TRBD1 (6 bases). Germline V gives CDR1 MNHNS, CDR2 SASEGT. Trimming shortened V by 6 bases and J by 8 bases, and 17 bases separated the two germline ends. The CDR3 is made up of 14 amino acids. This chain's CDR3 is CASRSSGGFDTIYF. In DNA form, the CDR3 reads TGTGCCAGCAGGAGCTCCGGGGGCTTCGACACCATATATTTT.

The chain joins TRBV9 to TRBJ2-3; D tentatively fits TRBD1 or TRBD2 (5 bases each). CDR1 SGDLS and CDR2 YYNGEE come from the germline V gene. The CDR3 runs 12 residues. Deletions cut 2 bases from V and 6 bases from J, with 7 bases between. The CDR3: CASSVGADTQYF. CDR3 sequence (DNA): TGTGCCAGCAGCGTCGGGGCCGATACGCAGTATTTT.

V gene TRBV10-1 combines with J gene TRBJ2-5, with 7 bases lining up with TRBD1. CDR1 WNHNN and CDR2 SYGVQD come from the germline V gene (reference sequence). This CDR3 spans 16 amino acids. V shed 7 bases, J shed 3 bases, and the junction held 14 bases outside the gene matches. CDR3 protein: CASTRPHRDRKETQYF. In DNA, the CDR3 is TGCGCCAGCACCAGACCACACCGGGACAGAAAAGAGACCCAGTACTTC.

This chain uses TRBV29-1 with TRBJ1-1; D ambiguous. V was pared by 4 bases and J by 3 bases, with 15 bases between. Germline V lookup: CDR1 SQVTM, CDR2 ANQGSEA. This CDR3 is 14 amino acids long. CDR3 protein: CSVAPRRADTEAFF. CDR3 DNA: TGCAGCGTTGCCCCGAGGAGGGCGGACACTGAAGCTTTCTTT.

This chain links TRBV19 with TRBJ1-2; no clear D. The CDR3 length is 12 residues. With 8 bases removed from V and 8 bases from J, the gap between germline ends came to 15 bases. The V gene's germline CDR1 is LNHDA and CDR2 SQIVND (reference sequence). DNA of the CDR3: TGTGCCAGTTTCAACCCTTCGGGCGGCTACACCTTC. Translating gives CASFNPSGGYTF.

The chain combines TRBV9 with TRBJ2-2, with a tentative D call TRBD1 (5 bases). Per the germline V gene, CDR1 is SGDLS and CDR2 is YYNGEE. V was cut by 1 base and J by 6 bases, with 13 bases left in between. This CDR3 is 15 amino acids long. In DNA, the CDR3 is TGTGCCAGCAGCGTATCAGGGTTGGTGGCCGGGGAGCTGTTTTTT. Translation gives CASSVSGLVAGELFF.

V usage is TRBV28 and J usage is TRBJ2-1; 9 bases align to TRBD1. The CDR3 has 16 residues. From germline, CDR1 is MDHEN and CDR2 SYDVKM. Trimming removed 5 bases from V and 12 bases from J; junction bases left unmatched: 17. The CDR3 DNA is TGTGCCAGCAGTCTGGGGGACAGGGATTACAATGAGGGGCAGTTCTTC. It specifies CASSLGDRDYNEGQFF.

This clone came up once. The chain links TRBV18 to TRBJ2-7; maybe TRBD1 (6 bases). Deletions cut 3 bases from V and 2 bases from J, with 11 bases between. The CDR3 contains 14 residues. The germline CDR1 and CDR2 sequences are KGHSH and LQKENI. CDR3 in amino acids: CASSPRQATYEQYF. The CDR3 region has the DNA TGTGCCAGCTCACCCCGACAGGCTACCTACGAGCAGTACTTC.

The CDR3: CASSGAKDKERPASGANVLTF. CDR3 bases: TGTGCCAGCTCGGGAGCCAAAGATAAAGAGAGACCAGCCTCTGGGGCCAACGTCCTGACTTTC. This sequence joins TRBV7-8 and TRBJ2-6; TRBD2 is a possible D gene (6 bases). V lost 8 bases, J lost 0 bases, and 29 bases lay in between. The CDR3 is 21 residues long. From germline, CDR1 is SGHVS and CDR2 FQNEAQ.

The chain carries TRBV4-2 and TRBJ2-3, with D perhaps TRBD2 (6 bases). V lost 0 bases, J lost 1 base, and 11 bases lay in between. This CDR3 is 16 amino acids long. In germline, CDR1 is LGHNA, CDR2 YNFKEQ. DNA of the CDR3: TGTGCCAGCAGCCAAGACTCGGCTAGCGGCACAGATACGCAGTATTTT. Encoded protein: CASSQDSASGTDTQYF.

Turning to this clone: Other DNA variants within this sample encode the same CDR3. This sequence joins TRBV30 and TRBJ1-2, with D maybe TRBD1 (6 bases). CDR3 length: 13 amino acids. Germline loops: CDR1 GTSNPN, CDR2 SVGIG (reference sequence). Trimming cost V 4 bases and J 5 bases, with 14 bases left between them. The CDR3 DNA is TGTGCCTGGACCCCCTCAGGGACATATGGCTACACCTTC. This gives the protein CAWTPSGTYGYTF. The complete variable domain, with remaining parts taken from reference TRBV30 and TRBJ1-2, reads SQTIHQWPATLVQPVGSPLSLECTVEGTSNPNLYWYRQAAGRGLQLLFYSVGIGQISSEVPQNLSASRPQDRQFILSSKKLLLSDSGFYLCAWTPSGTYGYTFGSGTRLTVV.

This clone has more than one count but fewer than ten. V usage is TRBV30 and J usage is TRBJ1-6; 9 nucleotides align to TRBD1. Germline trimming cut 4 bases from V and 7 bases from J; bases unmatched to any gene: 8. Germline V gene data show CDR1 as GTSNPN and CDR2 as SVGIG (reference sequence). This CDR3 is built from 15 residues. The CDR3 DNA is TGTGCCTGGAACCCTACCGGGACAGGGAATTCACCCCTCCACTTT. It specifies CAWNPTGTGNSPLHF.

Concerning this clone itself: Other DNA sequences in the sample encode the same CDR3. The gene calls are TRBV2 and TRBJ2-5; D unclear. The CDR3 consists of 14 residues. V lost 1 base and J lost 5, with 11 bases in between. From germline, CDR1 is SNHLY and CDR2 FYNNEI. The CDR3 loop is CASSEGTDQETQYF. For the CDR3, the DNA is TGTGCCAGCAGTGAAGGAACAGATCAGGAGACCCAGTACTTC.

The chain has TRBV6-6 and TRBJ2-7; D is possibly TRBD1 (6 bases). V was trimmed by 2 bases and J by 4 bases, leaving 6 bases between them. The V gene's germline CDR1 is MNHNY and CDR2 SVGAGI (reference sequence). This CDR3 spans 12 amino acids. The CDR3 DNA reads as TGTGCCAGCAGTTACCAGGGGTACGAGCAGTACTTC. It translates to CASSYQGYEQYF.

This clone was recorded once. The rearrangement joins TRBV30 to TRBJ1-6, with 8 bases aligning to TRBD1. V trimming: 4 bases; J trimming: 10 bases; junction bases outside the gene matches: 9. Germline V lookup: CDR1 GTSNPN, CDR2 SVGIG (reference sequence). The CDR3 length is 14 residues. The CDR3 region is CAWMTGDVGSPLHF. The CDR3 bases are TGTGCCTGGATGACAGGGGACGTTGGGTCACCCCTCCACTTT.

V gene TRBV14 combines with J gene TRBJ1-1; 7 bases map to TRBD1. The CDR3 runs to 15 residues. The trim removed 4 bases at V and 3 bases at J, leaving 8 bases unmatched. Germline V gene lookup returns CDR1 SGHDN and CDR2 FVKESK. The CDR3 sequence: CASSPLRGLDTEAFF. The CDR3 DNA is TGTGCCAGCAGCCCGCTGAGGGGGCTGGACACTGAAGCTTTCTTT.

The V gene is TRBV25-1, the J gene TRBJ2-2; no definite D call. V lost 6 bases and J lost 4, with 9 bases in between. The CDR3 has 13 amino acids. Per germline, CDR1 MGHDK and CDR2 SYGVNS. The CDR3 protein is CASRSGVTGELFF. CDR3 bases: TGTGCCAGCAGATCTGGGGTCACCGGGGAGCTGTTTTTT. Filled out from reference TRBV25-1 and TRBJ2-2, the complete variable domain reads EADIYQTPRYLVIGTGKKITLECSQTMGHDKMYWYQQDPGMELHLIHYSYGVNSTEKGDLSSESTVSRIRTEHFPLTLESARPSHTSQYLCASRSGVTGELFFGEGSRLTVL.

The rearrangement uses TRBV5-8 and TRBJ2-3; D may be TRBD2 (5 bases). Germline V gene lookup returns CDR1 SGHTS and CDR2 YDEGEE. The germline V and J ends were trimmed by 4 bases and 7 bases, with 10 bases remaining between them. This CDR3 has 12 amino acids. DNA of the CDR3: TGTGCCAGCAGCCCCAGGACTCATACGCAGTATTTT. Amino acids: CASSPRTHTQYF.